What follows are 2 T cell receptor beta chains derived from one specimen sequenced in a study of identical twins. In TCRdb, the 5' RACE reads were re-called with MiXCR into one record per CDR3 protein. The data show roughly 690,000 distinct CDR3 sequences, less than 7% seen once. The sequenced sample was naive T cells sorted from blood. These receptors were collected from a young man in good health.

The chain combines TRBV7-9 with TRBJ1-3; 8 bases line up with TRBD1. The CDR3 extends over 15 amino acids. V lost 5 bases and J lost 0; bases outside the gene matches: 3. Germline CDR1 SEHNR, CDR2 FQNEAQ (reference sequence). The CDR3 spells CASSRQGSSGNTIYF. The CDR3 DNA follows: TGTGCCAGCAGCCGACAGGGGAGCTCTGGAAACACCATATATTTT.

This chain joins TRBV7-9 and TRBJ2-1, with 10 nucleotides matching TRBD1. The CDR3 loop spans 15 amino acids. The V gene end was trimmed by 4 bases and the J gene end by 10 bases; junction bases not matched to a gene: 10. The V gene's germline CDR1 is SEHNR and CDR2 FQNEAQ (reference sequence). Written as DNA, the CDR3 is TGTGCCAGCAGCTCACGGGGGACAGGGGTTAAAGAGCAGTTCTTC. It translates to CASSSRGTGVKEQFF.